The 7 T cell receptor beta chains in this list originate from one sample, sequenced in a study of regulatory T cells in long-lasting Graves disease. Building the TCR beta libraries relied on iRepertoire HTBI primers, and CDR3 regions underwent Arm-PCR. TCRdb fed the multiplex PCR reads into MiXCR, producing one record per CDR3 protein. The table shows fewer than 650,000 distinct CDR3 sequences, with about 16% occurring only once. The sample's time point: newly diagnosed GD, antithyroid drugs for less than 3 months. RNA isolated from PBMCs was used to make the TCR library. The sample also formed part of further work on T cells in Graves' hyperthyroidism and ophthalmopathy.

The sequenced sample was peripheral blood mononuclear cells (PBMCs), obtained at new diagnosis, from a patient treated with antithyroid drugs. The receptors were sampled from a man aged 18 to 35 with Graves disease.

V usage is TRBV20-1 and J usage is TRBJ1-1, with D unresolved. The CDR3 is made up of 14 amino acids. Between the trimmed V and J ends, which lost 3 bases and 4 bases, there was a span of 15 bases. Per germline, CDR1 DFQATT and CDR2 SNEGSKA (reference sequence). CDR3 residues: CSASDFKQLTEAFF. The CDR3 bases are TGCAGTGCTAGCGATTTTAAACAGCTCACTGAAGCTTTCTTT.

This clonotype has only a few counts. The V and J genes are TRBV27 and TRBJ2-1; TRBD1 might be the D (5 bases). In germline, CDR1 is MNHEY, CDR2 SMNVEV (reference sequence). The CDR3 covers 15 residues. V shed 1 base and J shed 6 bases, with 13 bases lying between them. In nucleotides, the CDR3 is TGTGCCAGCAGTTTATTGAGTAGGGGTGGCAATGAGCAGTTCTTC. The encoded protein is CASSLLSRGGNEQFF.

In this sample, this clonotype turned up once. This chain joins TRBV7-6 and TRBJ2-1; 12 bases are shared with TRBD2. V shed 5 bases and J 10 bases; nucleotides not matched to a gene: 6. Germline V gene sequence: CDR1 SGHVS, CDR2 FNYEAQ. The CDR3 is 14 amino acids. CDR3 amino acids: CASSQTSGSREQFF. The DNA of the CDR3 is TGTGCCAGCAGCCAGACTAGCGGGAGTCGGGAGCAGTTCTTC. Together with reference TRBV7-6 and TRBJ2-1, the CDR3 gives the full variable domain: GAGVSQSPRYKVTKRGQDVALRCDPISGHVSLYWYRQALGQGPEFLTYFNYEAQQDKSGLPNDRFSAERPEGSISTLTIQRTEQRDSAMYRCASSQTSGSREQFFGPGTRLTVL.

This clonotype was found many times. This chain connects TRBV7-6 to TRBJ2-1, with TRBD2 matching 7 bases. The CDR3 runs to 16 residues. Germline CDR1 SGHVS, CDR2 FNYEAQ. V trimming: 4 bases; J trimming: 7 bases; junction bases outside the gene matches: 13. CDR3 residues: CASSSPMGGPENEQFF. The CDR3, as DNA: TGTGCCAGCAGCTCGCCTATGGGAGGGCCTGAGAATGAGCAGTTCTTC.

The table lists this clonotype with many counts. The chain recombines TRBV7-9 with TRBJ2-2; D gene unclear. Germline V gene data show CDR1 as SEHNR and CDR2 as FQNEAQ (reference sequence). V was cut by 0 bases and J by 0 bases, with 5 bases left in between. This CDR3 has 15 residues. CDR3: CASSLARTNTGELFF. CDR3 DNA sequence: TGTGCCAGCAGCTTAGCCAGAACGAACACCGGGGAGCTGTTTTTT. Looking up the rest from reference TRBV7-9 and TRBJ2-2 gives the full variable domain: DTGVSQNPRHKITKRGQNVTFRCDPISEHNRLYWYRQTLGQGPEFLTYFQNEAQLEKSRLLSDRFSAERPKGSFSTLEIQRTEQGDSAMYLCASSLARTNTGELFFGEGSRLTVL.

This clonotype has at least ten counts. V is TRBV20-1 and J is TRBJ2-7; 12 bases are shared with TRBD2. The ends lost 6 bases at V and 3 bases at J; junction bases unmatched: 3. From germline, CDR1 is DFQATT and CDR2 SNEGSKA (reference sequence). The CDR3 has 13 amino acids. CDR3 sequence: CSAALAGGYEQYF. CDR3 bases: TGCAGTGCAGCACTAGCGGGAGGCTACGAGCAGTACTTC.

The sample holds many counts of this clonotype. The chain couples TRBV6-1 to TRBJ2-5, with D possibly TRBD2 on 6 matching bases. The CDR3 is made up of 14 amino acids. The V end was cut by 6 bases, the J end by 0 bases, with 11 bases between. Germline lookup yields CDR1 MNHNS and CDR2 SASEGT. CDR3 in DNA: TGTGCCAGCAGCTTCCGGGACTACCAAGAGACCCAGTACTTC. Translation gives CASSFRDYQETQYF.